Reported below is one T cell receptor (beta chain). The antigen is undetermined. Profiled with immunoSEQ multiplex PCR; TCRdb holds only in-frame clones, not every one. The sample lists more than 300,000 clones; 86% were seen once. Losses at the gene ends were 4 bases for V and 4 bases for J; bases not matched to a gene: 10. Germline V gene data show CDR1 as SEHNR and CDR2 as FQNEAQ (reference sequence). This CDR3 comprises 16 residues. This sample is drawn from a study of cytomegalovirus exposure and HLA in healthy donors. General study findings and limits: The study put roughly 160 TCR beta chains on its list as cytomegalovirus-associated. The tendency of first-cohort TCR clusters to co-occur in the 100 to 150 validation repertoires emerged from a later analysis.

The chain is built from TRBV7-9 and TRBJ2-3; 8 nucleotides agree with TRBD2. The sequence came from a woman under 30 in good health and CMV-seronegative. The sample taken for sequencing was PBMCs. Here the CDR3 reads CASSSFGSGRSDTQYF. As DNA, the CDR3 is TGTGCCAGCAGCTCGTTCGGAAGCGGGAGATCAGATACGCAGTATTTT.